Presented here are 11 T cell receptor beta chains from one specimen sequenced in a study of blood T cells in healthy people across ages. For the second PCR, which ran for roughly 7 to 11 cycles, a sample-barcoded 5' primer and a J-beta primer mix were used. One entry per CDR3 protein, called by TCRdb with MiXCR from the 5' RACE reads. The table lists 1.5 million to 2 million distinct CDR3 sequences, roughly 28% of them singletons. Sequencing used blood. The receptor source for this set is a woman aged 30 to 39 in good health.

As concerns this clonotype: A much bigger clone sits one base away, suggesting this may be a read error. This chain links TRBV14 with TRBJ2-5, with 8 bases aligning to TRBD1. This CDR3 region has 14 residues. CDR1 and CDR2 from the germline V gene are SGHDN and FVKESK. After removal of 4 bases from V and 11 bases from J, the junction contained 12 bases not matched to a gene. The CDR3 sequence: CASSPQQGVGEQYF. The CDR3 DNA sequence: TGTGCCAGCAGCCCACAACAGGGGGTCGGTGAGCAGTACTTC.

In its sample, this clonotype was seen a few times. The rearrangement links TRBV20-1 to TRBJ1-1; D might be TRBD1 (5 bases). Germline CDR1 is DFQATT and CDR2 is SNEGSKA (reference sequence). V shed 0 bases and J shed 7 bases, with 12 bases lying between them. CDR3 length: 13 residues. CDR3 sequence reads: CSARERGSIEAFF. The CDR3 DNA is TGCAGTGCTAGAGAGAGGGGATCCATTGAAGCTTTCTTT.

This chain connects TRBV12-3 or TRBV12-4 to TRBJ2-7; 10 bases are shared with TRBD1. J lost 7 bases, V lost 7 bases, and 10 bases had no gene match. This CDR3 is 14 amino acids long. Written as DNA, the CDR3 is TGTGCCAGCATCCTTGACAGGGGGCGCGGGGAGCAGTACTTC. This sequence encodes CASILDRGRGEQYF.

This clonotype was detected a few times. The chain links TRBV10-3 to TRBJ1-5; no clear D gene. This CDR3 region has 16 residues. Trimming shortened V by 3 bases and J by 0 bases, and 12 bases separated the two germline ends. CDR1 and CDR2 (germline): ENHRY, SYGVKD. The CDR3 nucleotides are TGTGCCATCAGTGATTGGGGAGCGGCTAGCAATCAGCCCCAGCATTTT. Protein sequence: CAISDWGAASNQPQHF.

Concerning this clonotype: A junction boundary mismatches the germline segment, possibly from a read error. CDR3 amino acids: CASSAGSGGYEQYF. The DNA of the CDR3 is TGTGCCAGCAGCGCCGGGAGCGGGGGTTACGAACAGTACTTC. This chain connects TRBV9 to TRBJ2-7; 8 nucleotides line up with TRBD2. This CDR3 contains 14 residues. Germline V CDR1 and CDR2: SGDLS, YYNGEE.

At least ten counts were recorded for this clonotype. The rearrangement links TRBV20-1 to TRBJ2-3; no definite D call. Germline V gene data show CDR1 as DFQATT and CDR2 as SNEGSKA (reference sequence). V was cut by 0 bases and J by 3 bases, with 10 bases left in between. The CDR3 runs to 14 residues. For the CDR3, the DNA is TGCAGTGCTAGAGATCGGTCACAAACAGATACGCAGTATTTT. As protein: CSARDRSQTDTQYF.

This clonotype was counted between two and nine times. J is TRBJ2-6 and V is TRBV12-3 or TRBV12-4; 10 nucleotides match TRBD1. The V gene end was trimmed by 6 bases and the J gene end by 13 bases; junction bases not matched to a gene: 9. The CDR3 spans 14 residues. The CDR3 here is CASSWAGTGEVLTF. The CDR3 DNA sequence: TGTGCCAGCAGCTGGGCCGGGACAGGGGAAGTCCTGACTTTC.

This clonotype came up a few times. The genes are TRBV7-2 and TRBJ1-5; TRBD1 is a possible D gene (5 bases). This CDR3 has 17 amino acids. The V gene lost 1 base and the J gene lost 4 bases, with 17 bases spanning the gap. Germline loops: CDR1 SGHTA, CDR2 FQGNSA. The CDR3 is CASSLGGGVGVNQPQHF. The DNA of the CDR3 is TGTGCCAGCAGCTTAGGGGGGGGAGTTGGGGTTAATCAGCCCCAGCATTTT.

Turning to this clonotype: This could be a read error, since a much larger clone is one nucleotide away. The chain carries TRBV3-1 and TRBJ2-5; D ambiguous. The V end lost 5 bases, the J end lost 5 bases, and 15 bases lay between the germline ends. CDR3 length equals 14 residues. The germline V gene has CDR1 LGHDT and CDR2 YNNKEL (reference sequence). CDR3 sequence: CASSNGSSMETQYF. The CDR3 nucleotides read TGTGCCAGCAGCAACGGAAGTAGCATGGAGACCCAGTACTTC.

As concerns this clonotype: A read error is possible here, since a much larger clone lies one base away. The genes are TRBV18 and TRBJ2-1, with D unclear. The CDR3 covers 14 residues. V was pared by 3 bases and J by 13 bases, with 19 bases between. CDR1 is KGHSH, CDR2 LQKENI, per germline. For the CDR3, the DNA is TGTGCCAGCTCACCCTTGAACTCCCAAGAGACCCAGTTCTTC. This codes for CASSPLNSQETQFF.

This clonotype showed up just a few times. The V and J genes are TRBV19 and TRBJ1-2; 7 bases line up with TRBD1. CDR1 is LNHDA and CDR2 is SQIVND in the germline V gene (reference sequence). Losses at the gene ends were 6 bases for V and 6 bases for J; bases not matched to a gene: 7. This CDR3 contains 13 residues. The CDR3 DNA is TGTGCCAGTAGCAACCCGACAGGGAATGGCTACACCTTC. Protein: CASSNPTGNGYTF.